This paragraph covers one T cell receptor (beta chain) sequence. Its antigen remains unknown. This sample was included in a study of healthy donors' naive CD4 and CD8 T cells. Study context: A new alpha primer set targeted every functional IMGT alpha variant.

Each TCR library used approximately 500 ng of total RNA and a linear amplification protocol. TCRdb re-called the reads with MiXCR, one entry per CDR3 protein. This sample has 180,000 or so distinct CDR3 sequences, with about 74% found just once. Study-level points and caveats: Reportedly, most V and J gene segments showed naive CD4+ versus CD8+ bias.

This CDR3 spans 13 amino acids. The germline V gene encodes CDR1 GTSNPN and CDR2 SVGIG (reference sequence). With 1 base removed from V and 2 bases from J, the gap between germline ends came to 8 bases. The sample consisted of naive CD4+ and CD8+ T cells sorted from blood, pooled from several donors. The rearrangement uses TRBV30 and TRBJ1-1, with a tentative D call TRBD1 (5 bases). The origin of this receptor is a pool of human donors in good health; the sample pools cells from several healthy donors. CDR3 nucleotide sequence: TGTGCCTGGAGTGGGACACCAAACACTGAAGCTTTCTTT. Protein: CAWSGTPNTEAFF.